The 22 T cell receptor beta chains presented below share a single source sample, sequenced in a study of blood T cell repertoires in COVID-19. Sequencing was performed with immunoSEQ multiplex PCR; in TCRdb, only in-frame clones are kept and a portion is missing. The sample carries approximately 150,000 clones, around 90% recorded once. The specimen sequenced was peripheral blood. The receptors come from a human donor in a cohort sampled during active COVID-19.

CDR3 sequence reads: CSARAGEIKSYNEQFF. The CDR3 nucleotides read TGCAGTGCTCGTGCGGGAGAGATTAAATCCTACAATGAGCAGTTCTTC. V gene TRBV20-1 combines with J gene TRBJ2-1; 7 bases map to TRBD2. This CDR3 is 16 amino acids long. Germline CDR1 reads DFQATT; CDR2 reads SNEGSKA (reference sequence). J was trimmed by 1 base and V by 5 bases; bases with no gene match: 11.

V usage is TRBV6-5 and J usage is TRBJ1-2; tentative D call: TRBD1 (6 bases). V was pared by 7 bases and J by 7 bases, with 22 bases between. Germline values: CDR1 MNHEY, CDR2 SVGAGI. CDR3 size: 15 residues. The CDR3 bases are TGTGCCAGCACCGGACGGGGGGGCGCGATGAGTGGCTACACCTTC. Protein: CASTGRGGAMSGYTF.

This chain connects TRBV7-9 to TRBJ2-1; 11 bases match TRBD2. The CDR3 runs to 16 residues. CDR1 and CDR2 (germline): SEHNR, FQNEAQ (reference sequence). Trimming removed 5 bases from V and 10 bases from J; junction bases left unmatched: 13. The CDR3 DNA is TGTGCCAGCAGCCCCCCGAGACTAGCGGGATTGGAAGAGCAGTTCTTC. Its translation is CASSPPRLAGLEEQFF.

The table lists this clone with a count of one. The genes are TRBV9 and TRBJ2-3; weak D call: TRBD1 (6 bases). Germline CDR1 is SGDLS and CDR2 is YYNGEE. This CDR3 has 16 residues. Trimming cost V 1 base and J 0 bases, with 12 bases left between them. In DNA, the CDR3 is TGTGCCAGCAGCGTAAGGGCAGGGGTTAGCACAGATACGCAGTATTTT. It yields the protein CASSVRAGVSTDTQYF.

The chain combines TRBV27 with TRBJ1-1, with 11 bases identical to TRBD1. V lost 5 bases to trimming and J lost 5 bases; unmatched junction nucleotides: 7. Germline-derived CDR1 and CDR2 are MNHEY and SMNVEV (reference sequence). The CDR3 runs to 15 residues. The CDR3 reads CASSIRTGGLTEAFF. As DNA, the CDR3 is TGTGCCAGCAGTATAAGGACAGGGGGCCTGACTGAAGCTTTCTTT.

The chain recombines TRBV7-9 with TRBJ2-1; D is perhaps TRBD2 (6 bases). Between the trimmed V and J ends, which lost 2 bases and 1 base, there was a span of 15 bases. The germline V gene has CDR1 SEHNR and CDR2 FQNEAQ (reference sequence). The CDR3 sequence is 17 residues long. In DNA, the CDR3 is TGTGCCAGCAGCTTAAATGTGGGCGGGGTGTCCTACAATGAGCAGTTCTTC. As protein: CASSLNVGGVSYNEQFF.

V is TRBV7-2 and J is TRBJ2-2; 10 bases are shared with TRBD1. Losses at the gene ends were 4 bases for V and 7 bases for J; bases not matched to a gene: 6. Per the germline V gene, CDR1 is SGHTA and CDR2 is FQGNSA. The CDR3 loop spans 15 amino acids. This chain's CDR3 is CASSSRTGGDGELFF. The CDR3 DNA reads as TGTGCCAGCAGCTCCCGGACAGGGGGGGACGGGGAGCTGTTTTTT.

The J gene is TRBJ1-5, the V gene TRBV2; 9 bases are shared with TRBD1. CDR1 SNHLY and CDR2 FYNNEI come from the germline V gene. There are 14 residues in the CDR3. Trimming cost V 7 bases and J 6 bases; bases outside gene matches: 7. The CDR3 nucleotides read TGTGCCAGCAATACAGGGGGCGCGGGTCAGCCCCAGCATTTT. Residues: CASNTGGAGQPQHF.

The rearrangement joins TRBV28 to TRBJ2-3, with 12 bases fitting TRBD2. The V gene's germline CDR1 is MDHEN and CDR2 SYDVKM. This CDR3 has 16 amino acids. With V trimmed by 6 bases and J by 0 bases, 4 bases remained unmatched. The CDR3: CASSLGLAGSTDTQYF. The CDR3 DNA sequence: TGTGCCAGCAGCCTCGGACTAGCGGGGAGCACAGATACGCAGTATTTT. The entire variable domain, with the rest obtained from reference TRBV28 and TRBJ2-3, is as follows: DVKVTQSSRYLVKRTGEKVFLECVQDMDHENMFWYRQDPGLGLRLIYFSYDVKMKEKGDIPEGYSVSREKKERFSLILESASTNQTSMYLCASSLGLAGSTDTQYFGPGTRLTVL.

The chain recombines TRBV30 with TRBJ2-7; D call uncertain. CDR1 GTSNPN and CDR2 SVGIG come from the germline V gene (reference sequence). V lost 0 bases and J lost 6, with 12 bases in between. This CDR3 region has 13 residues. This CDR3 is CAWSVASLGEQYF. In DNA, the CDR3 is TGTGCCTGGAGTGTAGCGAGCCTCGGCGAGCAGTACTTC.

This chain connects TRBV15 to TRBJ1-4, with unresolved D. CDR1 LNHNV and CDR2 YYDKDF come from the germline V gene (reference sequence). The CDR3 contains 14 residues. Deletions cut 1 base from V and 1 base from J, with 4 bases between. In nucleotides, the CDR3 is TGTGCCACCAGCAGAGGACAAACTAATGAAAAACTGTTTTTT. It translates to CATSRGQTNEKLFF.

This clone was seen only once. V usage is TRBV28 and J usage is TRBJ2-7; 7 nucleotides agree with TRBD2. Per germline, CDR1 MDHEN and CDR2 SYDVKM. The CDR3 extends over 13 amino acids. Germline trimming cut 7 bases from V and 3 bases from J; bases unmatched to any gene: 6. The CDR3 protein is CASMGGGHYEQYF. The CDR3 region has the DNA TGTGCCAGCATGGGGGGAGGGCACTACGAGCAGTACTTC.

This clone has just one count. The gene calls are TRBV6-2 or TRBV6-3 and TRBJ1-2; D is unresolved. Trimming pared 2 bases from V and 4 bases from J, leaving 8 bases between. Germline CDR1 is MNHEY and CDR2 is SVGEGT. The CDR3 sequence is 13 residues long. The CDR3 DNA reads TGTGCCAGCAGTTACAGGCAGGCCTATGGCTACACCTTC. Amino acid sequence: CASSYRQAYGYTF.

This clone turned up a few times. The chain employs TRBV29-1 and TRBJ2-5; D gene unclear. The germline gives CDR1 SQVTM, CDR2 ANQGSEA. The CDR3 runs 14 residues. The V end lost 2 bases, the J end lost 4 bases, and 14 bases lay between the germline ends. Here the CDR3 reads CSVESDLGGETQYF. The CDR3 nucleotides are TGCAGCGTTGAAAGTGACCTAGGCGGAGAGACCCAGTACTTC.

This clone appeared a few times. The rearrangement joins TRBV19 to TRBJ2-7, with a tentative D call TRBD2 (5 bases). Per the germline V gene, CDR1 is LNHDA and CDR2 is SQIVND (reference sequence). This CDR3 has 15 residues. V shed 3 bases and J shed 2 bases, with 14 bases lying between them. In DNA form, the CDR3 reads TGTGCCAGTAGTATGTCTTACGGGGAACCCTACGAGCAGTACTTC. Its translation: CASSMSYGEPYEQYF.

The gene calls are TRBV3-1 (or the pseudogene TRBV3-2) and TRBJ2-5; TRBD2 matches at 9 bases. The CDR3 loop spans 15 amino acids. CDR1 and CDR2 (germline): LGHDT, YNNKEL (reference sequence). The junction had 8 bases not matched to a gene; V was cut back by 0 bases and J by 9 bases. CDR3 sequence: CASSQDSASGVPQYF. CDR3 nucleotides: TGTGCCAGCAGCCAAGATTCGGCTAGCGGGGTCCCCCAGTACTTC.

This sequence joins TRBV18 and TRBJ2-6; maybe TRBD1 (5 bases). This CDR3 is 18 amino acids long. Deletions cut 1 base from V and 1 base from J, with 14 bases between. Germline lookup yields CDR1 KGHSH and CDR2 LQKENI. CDR3 sequence: CASSPQATVPSGANVLTF. The CDR3 DNA is TGTGCCAGCTCACCACAGGCGACAGTCCCTTCTGGGGCCAACGTCCTGACTTTC.

On this clone: Different DNA sequences within this sample yield the same CDR3. V is TRBV12-3 or TRBV12-4 and J is TRBJ2-7, with 8 bases aligning to TRBD2. There are 13 residues in the CDR3. The ends lost 7 bases at V and 4 bases at J; junction bases unmatched: 6. Here the CDR3 DNA reads TGTGCCAGCACTAGGGGACTAGTTTACGAGCAGTACTTC. It specifies CASTRGLVYEQYF.

The chain recombines TRBV19 with TRBJ1-2; TRBD1 might be the D (5 bases). This CDR3 spans 14 amino acids. The germline V gene encodes CDR1 LNHDA and CDR2 SQIVND (reference sequence). Trimming took off 7 bases at V and 1 base at J, with 13 bases between the two ends. CDR3 protein: CASTLDSLNYGYTF. The CDR3 coding sequence is TGTGCCAGTACCCTCGACAGCCTTAACTATGGCTACACCTTC.

This chain uses TRBV6-5 with TRBJ2-5; 8 bases line up with TRBD2. With 8 bases clipped from V and 1 base from J, the junction kept 9 bases outside the gene matches. Germline V lookup: CDR1 MNHEY, CDR2 SVGAGI. CDR3 length: 15 amino acids. Written as DNA, the CDR3 is TGTGCCAGCCTAGGGACTAGGTCCTCCCAAGAGACCCAGTACTTC. It translates to CASLGTRSSQETQYF.

The rearrangement uses TRBV24-1 and TRBJ2-7; TRBD2 matches at 11 bases. This CDR3 is built from 16 residues. V lost 5 bases to trimming and J lost 4 bases; unmatched junction nucleotides: 9. Germline V gene sequence: CDR1 KGHDR, CDR2 SFDVKD. The CDR3 loop reads CATSGVVAGGGYEQYF. Here the CDR3 DNA reads TGTGCCACCAGTGGGGTGGTAGCGGGAGGGGGGTACGAGCAGTACTTC.

CDR3 nucleotide sequence: TGTGCCACCAGCAGAATCGCAGGGGGTAGCGAGCAGTACTTC. This gives the protein CATSRIAGGSEQYF. The chain joins TRBV15 to TRBJ2-7; the match to TRBD1 covers 7 bases. The CDR3 totals 14 residues. The junction had 7 bases not matched to a gene; V was cut back by 2 bases and J by 6 bases. CDR1 is LNHNV and CDR2 is YYDKDF in the germline V gene (reference sequence).